This T cell receptor beta chain originates from a study of cytomegalovirus exposure and HLA in healthy donors. Study-level points and caveats: Investigators reported over 150 TCR beta chains as tied to cytomegalovirus. From TCR beta sequences, most subjects' HLA-A and HLA-B alleles were reportedly predicted accurately.

13 Jbeta primers and 60 Vbeta primers were used for the PCR. Only in-frame clones appear in the TCRdb table, and some are missing; sequencing was by immunoSEQ multiplex PCR. Of roughly 100,000 clones in the sample, roughly 13% are singletons; the top ten hold more than 15%. Remarks on this clone: Its antigen remains unknown.

Germline lookup yields CDR1 LNHNV and CDR2 YYDKDF (reference sequence). CDR3 size: 15 residues. Deletions cut 5 bases from V and 5 bases from J, with 18 bases between. Sequencing used PBMCs. The source of this sequence is a man in his forties or fifties in good health and CMV-seropositive. The J gene is TRBJ1-2, the V gene TRBV15, with TRBD1 as a possible D gene (5 bases). The CDR3 bases are TGTGCCACCAGCGCCCTACGGGGGGTGGAATATGGCTACACCTTC. As protein: CATSALRGVEYGYTF.